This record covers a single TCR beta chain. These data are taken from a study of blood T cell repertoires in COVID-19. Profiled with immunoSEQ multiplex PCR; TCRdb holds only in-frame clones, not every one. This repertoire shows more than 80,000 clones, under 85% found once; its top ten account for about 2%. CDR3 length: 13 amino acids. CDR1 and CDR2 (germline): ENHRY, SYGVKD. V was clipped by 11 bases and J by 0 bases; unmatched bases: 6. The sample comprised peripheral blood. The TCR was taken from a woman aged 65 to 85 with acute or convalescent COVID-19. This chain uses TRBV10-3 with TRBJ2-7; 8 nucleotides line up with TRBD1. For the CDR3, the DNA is TGTGCCCTCGGGGACAGGACCTCCTACGAGCAGTACTTC. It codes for CALGDRTSYEQYF.